The sequence of this T cell receptor beta chain was determined in a study of a mutant IDH1 vaccine in newly diagnosed glioma. About the study: Patients were started on vaccination 4-6 weeks after radiotherapy alone, or with temozolomide cycles. Treated patients, averaging approximately 40 years, were roughly 60% male and roughly 38% female. General study results and limits: Across multiple MHC alleles, about 95% of patients had vaccine-induced responses.

Clones were sequenced by immunoSEQ multiplex PCR, and TCRdb holds only the in-frame ones, with some missing. Among roughly 57,000 clones listed, 89% were seen once. The CDR3 is 13 residues long. Germline loops: CDR1 SSHAT, CDR2 FNYEAQ (reference sequence). The V gene lost 5 bases and the J gene lost 5 bases, with 10 bases spanning the gap. In the case of this clone: Its antigen is unidentified.

Described time point: week 11, during vaccination. In every dose of vaccine, 300 ug of mutant IDH1 20-mer peptide was given alongside topical imiquimod. The source was PBMCs, collected from a glioma patient whose treatment included an IDH1 peptide vaccine. The sequence was obtained from a man in his forties with glioma. The V gene is TRBV7-7, the J gene TRBJ1-3; D is ambiguous. The chain's CDR3 is CASSQGRRNTIYF. The CDR3 nucleotides read TGTGCCAGCAGCCAAGGACGGAGAAACACCATATATTTT.